This T cell receptor beta chain was obtained from a study of blood T cell repertoires in COVID-19. Overall study: The United States, Italy and Spain supplied acute and convalescent COVID-19 samples. Sample material is recorded as cDNA or gDNA derived from T cells, B-cell-depleted T cells, or PBMCs.

Between the trimmed V and J ends, which lost 4 bases and 0 bases, there was a span of 10 bases. The CDR3 is 15 residues long. Germline V gives CDR1 LGHNA, CDR2 YNFKEQ. Per the study methods: Estimated nucleated cell counts came from reference gene primer amplification. The table came from immunoSEQ multiplex PCR; TCRdb's copy has only in-frame clones and leaves some out. V, J and clone size are those of that table, while D and trimming were read from the DNA. The table lists 210,000 or so clones, 75% to 90% of them singletons, with roughly 2.6% in the top ten. One Seattle source followed patients from active infection through their disease course.

The TCR comes from a man aged 25 to 40 with COVID-19, enrolled during active disease. This chain links TRBV4-2 with TRBJ1-5; D not resolved. The sample consisted of peripheral blood. The CDR3 here is CASSPVFDSNQPQHF. The CDR3 nucleotides read TGTGCCAGCAGCCCAGTATTTGATAGCAATCAGCCCCAGCATTTT.